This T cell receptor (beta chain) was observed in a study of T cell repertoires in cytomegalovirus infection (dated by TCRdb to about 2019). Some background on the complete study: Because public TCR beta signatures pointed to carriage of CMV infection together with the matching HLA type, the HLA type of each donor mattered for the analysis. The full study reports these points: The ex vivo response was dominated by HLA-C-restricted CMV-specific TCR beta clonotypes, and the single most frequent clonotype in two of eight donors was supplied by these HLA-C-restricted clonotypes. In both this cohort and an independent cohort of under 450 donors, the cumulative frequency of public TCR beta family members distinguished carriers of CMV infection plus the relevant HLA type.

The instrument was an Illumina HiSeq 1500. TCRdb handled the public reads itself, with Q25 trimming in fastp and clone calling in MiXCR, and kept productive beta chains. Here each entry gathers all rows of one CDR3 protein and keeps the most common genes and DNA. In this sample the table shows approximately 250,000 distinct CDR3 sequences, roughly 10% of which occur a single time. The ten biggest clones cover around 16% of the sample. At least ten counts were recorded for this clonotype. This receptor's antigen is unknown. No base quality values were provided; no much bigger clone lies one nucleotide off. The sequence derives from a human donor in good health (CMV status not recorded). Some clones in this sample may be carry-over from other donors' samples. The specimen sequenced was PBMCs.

Read as DNA, the sequence is TGTGCCAGCAGCTTGACTAGCGGGAGGGCCTGGGAGACCCAGTACTTC. Its translation is CASSLTSGRAWETQYF. This sequence uses TRBV7-2 and TRBJ2-5, and TRBD2 aligns with 14 junction nucleotides. Compared with germline, V lacks 3 bases and J lacks 5 bases; bases without a gene match: 5. Counted from cysteine to phenylalanine, this CDR3 has 16 amino acids. The retained sequence is limited to the CDR3, 48 bases, with the frame set at the first base. CDR1 SGHTA and CDR2 FQGNSA are derived from the germline V gene.